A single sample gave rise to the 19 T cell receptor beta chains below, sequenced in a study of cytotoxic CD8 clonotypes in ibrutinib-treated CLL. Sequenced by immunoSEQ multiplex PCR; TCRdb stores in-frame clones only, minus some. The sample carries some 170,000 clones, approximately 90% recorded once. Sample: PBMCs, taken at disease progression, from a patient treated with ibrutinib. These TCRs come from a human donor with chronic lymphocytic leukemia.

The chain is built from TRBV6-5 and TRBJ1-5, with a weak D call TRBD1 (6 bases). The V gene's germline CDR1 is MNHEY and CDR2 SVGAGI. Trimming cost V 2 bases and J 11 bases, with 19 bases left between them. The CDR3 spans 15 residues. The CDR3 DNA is TGTGCCAGCAGTTACACCATACAGGGCCTGGGGGCCCAGCATTTT. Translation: CASSYTIQGLGAQHF.

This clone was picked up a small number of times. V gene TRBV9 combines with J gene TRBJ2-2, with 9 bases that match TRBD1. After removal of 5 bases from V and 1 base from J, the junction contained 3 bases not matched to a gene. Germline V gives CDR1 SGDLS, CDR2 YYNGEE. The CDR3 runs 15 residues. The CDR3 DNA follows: TGTGCCAGCAGTCACAGGGGGCGGAACACCGGGGAGCTGTTTTTT. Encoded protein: CASSHRGRNTGELFF.

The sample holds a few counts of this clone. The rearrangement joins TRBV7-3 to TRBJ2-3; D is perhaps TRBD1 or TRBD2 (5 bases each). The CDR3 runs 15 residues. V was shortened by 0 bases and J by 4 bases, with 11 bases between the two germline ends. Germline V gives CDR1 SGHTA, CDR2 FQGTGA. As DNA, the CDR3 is TGTGCCAGCAGCTTAACGTTCCGGGGACCAGATACGCAGTATTTT. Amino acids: CASSLTFRGPDTQYF. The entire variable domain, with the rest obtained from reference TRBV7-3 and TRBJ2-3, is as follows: GAGVSQTPSNKVTEKGKYVELRCDPISGHTALYWYRQSLGQGPEFLIYFQGTGAADDSGLPNDRFFAVRPEGSVSTLKIQRTERGDSAVYLCASSLTFRGPDTQYFGPGTRLTVL.

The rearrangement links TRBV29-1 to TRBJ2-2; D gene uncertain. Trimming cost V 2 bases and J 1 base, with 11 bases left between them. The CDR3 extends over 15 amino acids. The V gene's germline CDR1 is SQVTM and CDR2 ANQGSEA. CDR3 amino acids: CSVEMRTWNTGELFF. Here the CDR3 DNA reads TGCAGCGTTGAAATGCGAACGTGGAACACCGGGGAGCTGTTTTTT.

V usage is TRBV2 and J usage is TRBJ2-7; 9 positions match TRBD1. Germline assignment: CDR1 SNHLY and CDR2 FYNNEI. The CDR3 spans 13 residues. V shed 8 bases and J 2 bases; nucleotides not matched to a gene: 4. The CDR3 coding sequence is TGTGCCAGCGGCCGGGACAGGGCCTACGAGCAGTACTTC. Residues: CASGRDRAYEQYF.

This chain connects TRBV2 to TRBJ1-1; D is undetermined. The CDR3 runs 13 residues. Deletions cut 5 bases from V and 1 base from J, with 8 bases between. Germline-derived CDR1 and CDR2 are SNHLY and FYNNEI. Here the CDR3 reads CASSTTENTEAFF. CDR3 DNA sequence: TGTGCCAGCAGTACCACAGAGAACACTGAAGCTTTCTTT.

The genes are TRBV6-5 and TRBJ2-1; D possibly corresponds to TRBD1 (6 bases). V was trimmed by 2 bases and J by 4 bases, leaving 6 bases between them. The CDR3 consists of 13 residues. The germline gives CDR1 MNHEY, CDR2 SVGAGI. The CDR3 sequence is CASSYTGYNEQFF. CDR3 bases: TGTGCCAGCAGTTACACAGGGTACAATGAGCAGTTCTTC.

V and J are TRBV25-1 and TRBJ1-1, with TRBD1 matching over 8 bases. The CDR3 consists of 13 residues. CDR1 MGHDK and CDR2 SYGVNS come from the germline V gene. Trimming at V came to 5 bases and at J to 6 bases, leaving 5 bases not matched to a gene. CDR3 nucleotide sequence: TGTGCCAGCAGTACAGGGGGGAAGTCTGAAGCTTTCTTT. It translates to CASSTGGKSEAFF.

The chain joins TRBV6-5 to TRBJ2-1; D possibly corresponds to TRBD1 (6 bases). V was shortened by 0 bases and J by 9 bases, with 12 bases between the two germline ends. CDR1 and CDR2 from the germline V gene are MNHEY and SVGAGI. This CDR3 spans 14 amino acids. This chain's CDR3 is CASSYSILGAEQFF. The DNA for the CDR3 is TGTGCCAGCAGTTACTCGATACTGGGGGCTGAGCAGTTCTTC.

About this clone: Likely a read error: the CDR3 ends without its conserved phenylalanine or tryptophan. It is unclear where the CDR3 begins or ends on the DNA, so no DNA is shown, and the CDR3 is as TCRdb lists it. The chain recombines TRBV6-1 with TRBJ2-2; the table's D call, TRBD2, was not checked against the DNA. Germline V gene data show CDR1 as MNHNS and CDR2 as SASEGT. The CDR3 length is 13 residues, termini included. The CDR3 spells CASSEASGAPVII.

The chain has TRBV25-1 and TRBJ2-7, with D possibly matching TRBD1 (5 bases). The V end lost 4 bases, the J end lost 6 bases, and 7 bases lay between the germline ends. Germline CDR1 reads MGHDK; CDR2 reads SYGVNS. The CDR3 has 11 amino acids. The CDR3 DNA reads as TGTGCCAGCAGTGCAGGGTCCGAGCAGTACTTC. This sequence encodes CASSAGSEQYF.

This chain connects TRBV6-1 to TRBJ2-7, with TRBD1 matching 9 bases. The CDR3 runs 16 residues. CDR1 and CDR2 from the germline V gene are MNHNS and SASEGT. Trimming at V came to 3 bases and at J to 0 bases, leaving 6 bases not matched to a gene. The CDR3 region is CASSDTGTGISYEQYF. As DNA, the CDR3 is TGTGCCAGCAGTGACACCGGGACAGGGATCTCCTACGAGCAGTACTTC.

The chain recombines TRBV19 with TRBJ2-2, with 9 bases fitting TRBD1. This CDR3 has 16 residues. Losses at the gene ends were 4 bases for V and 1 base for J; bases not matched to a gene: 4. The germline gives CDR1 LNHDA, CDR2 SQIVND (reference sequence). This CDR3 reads CASSKTGQGNTGELFF. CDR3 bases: TGTGCCAGTAGTAAGACGGGACAGGGGAACACCGGGGAGCTGTTTTTT.

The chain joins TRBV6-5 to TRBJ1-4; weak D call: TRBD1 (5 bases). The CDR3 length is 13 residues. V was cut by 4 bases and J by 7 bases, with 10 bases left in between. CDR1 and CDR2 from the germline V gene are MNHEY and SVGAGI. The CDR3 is CASSSQGSEKLFF. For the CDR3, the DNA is TGTGCCAGCAGTTCTCAGGGTTCTGAAAAACTGTTTTTT.

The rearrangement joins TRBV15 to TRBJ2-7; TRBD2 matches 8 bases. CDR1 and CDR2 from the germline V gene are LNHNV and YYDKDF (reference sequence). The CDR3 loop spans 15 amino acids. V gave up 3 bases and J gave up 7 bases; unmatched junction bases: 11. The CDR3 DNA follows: TGTGCCACCAGCAGGCGGTCTGGACTAGCAGGGGAGCAGTACTTC. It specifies CATSRRSGLAGEQYF.

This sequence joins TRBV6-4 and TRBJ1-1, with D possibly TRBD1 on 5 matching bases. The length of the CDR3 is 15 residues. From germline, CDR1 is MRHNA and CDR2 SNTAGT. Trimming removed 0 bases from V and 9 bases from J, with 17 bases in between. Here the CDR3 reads CASSDSRGGLTKAFF. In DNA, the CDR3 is TGTGCCAGCAGTGACTCGCGGGGGGGACTGACAAAAGCTTTCTTT.

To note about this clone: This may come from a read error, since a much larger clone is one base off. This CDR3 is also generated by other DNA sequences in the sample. The CDR3 nucleotides are TGTGCCACGCAACCTCGGGACAGGGTCTACGAGCAGTACTTC. It yields the protein CATQPRDRVYEQYF. This sequence joins TRBV2 and TRBJ2-7, with 9 bases fitting TRBD1. CDR1 is SNHLY and CDR2 is FYNNEI in the germline V gene. The CDR3 is made up of 14 amino acids. Trimming cost V 10 bases and J 3 bases; bases outside gene matches: 10.

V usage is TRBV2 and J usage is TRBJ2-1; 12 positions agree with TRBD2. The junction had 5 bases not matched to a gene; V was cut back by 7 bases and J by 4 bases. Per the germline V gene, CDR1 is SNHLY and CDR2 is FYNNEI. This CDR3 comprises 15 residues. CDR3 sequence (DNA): TGTGCCAGCACCCTCGGGACTAGCGGGTACAATGAGCAGTTCTTC. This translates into CASTLGTSGYNEQFF.

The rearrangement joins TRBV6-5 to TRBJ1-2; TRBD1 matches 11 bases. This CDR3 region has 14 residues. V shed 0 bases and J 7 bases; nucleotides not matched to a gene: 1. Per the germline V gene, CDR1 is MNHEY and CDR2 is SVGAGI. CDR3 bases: TGTGCCAGCAGTTACTCCGGGACAGGGGGTGGCTACACCTTC. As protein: CASSYSGTGGGYTF.